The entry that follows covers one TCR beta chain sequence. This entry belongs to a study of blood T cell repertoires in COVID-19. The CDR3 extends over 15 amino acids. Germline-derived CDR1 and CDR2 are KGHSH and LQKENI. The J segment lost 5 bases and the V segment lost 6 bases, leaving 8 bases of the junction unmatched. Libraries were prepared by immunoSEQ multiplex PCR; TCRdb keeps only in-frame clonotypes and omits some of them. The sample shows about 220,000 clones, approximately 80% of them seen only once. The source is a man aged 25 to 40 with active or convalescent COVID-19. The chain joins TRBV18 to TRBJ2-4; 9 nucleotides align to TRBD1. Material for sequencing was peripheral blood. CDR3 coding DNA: TGTGCCAGCTCCCCGGGACAGGGATTGGAAAACATTCAGTACTTC. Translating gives CASSPGQGLENIQYF.